The 6 T cell receptor beta chains below all came from one sample that was sequenced in a study of blood T cell repertoires in COVID-19. Profiling relied on immunoSEQ multiplex PCR, and the TCRdb table lists in-frame clones only, not all of them. The table has some 240,000 clones, 85% to 90% seen once. The specimen sequenced was peripheral blood. These receptor sequences come from a woman in her thirties or forties who had recovered from COVID-19.

This sequence joins TRBV18 and TRBJ2-7; D might be TRBD2 (5 bases). CDR3 length: 13 amino acids. Trimming took off 3 bases at V and 5 bases at J, with 11 bases between the two ends. The germline gives CDR1 KGHSH, CDR2 LQKENI. CDR3: CASSPSLADEQYV. The CDR3 region has the DNA TGTGCCAGCTCACCCTCTCTAGCAGACGAGCAGTACGTC.

The chain carries TRBV19 and TRBJ2-5, with D possibly matching TRBD1 (6 bases). V dropped 3 bases and J dropped 2 bases, with 13 bases sitting between them. Germline-derived CDR1 and CDR2 are LNHDA and SQIVND (reference sequence). The CDR3 runs to 15 residues. As DNA, the CDR3 is TGTGCCAGTAGTATCGTGACAGGCGCACAAGAGACCCAGTACTTC. Its protein product is CASSIVTGAQETQYF.

The CDR3 DNA reads TGTGCCAGCAGTGAAGCGGGCAGGGAAAACATTCAGTACTTC. Residues: CASSEAGRENIQYF. This sequence joins TRBV2 and TRBJ2-4; possibly TRBD1 for D (5 bases). Germline V CDR1 and CDR2: SNHLY, FYNNEI. The length of the CDR3 is 14 residues. V was cut by 0 bases and J by 5 bases, with 8 bases left in between.

The CDR3 nucleotides read TGTGCTAGTGGTTTTGCAGGGCCCAGACCCGGGCCTGGAAACACCATATATTTT. This encodes CASGFAGPRPGPGNTIYF. The V and J genes are TRBV12-5 and TRBJ1-3; a possible D gene is TRBD1 (5 bases). V was pared by 3 bases and J by 2 bases, with 20 bases between. This CDR3 contains 18 residues. CDR1 is LGHNT and CDR2 is FRNRAP in the germline V gene.

The V call is TRBV12-5, the J call TRBJ1-5; no clear D gene. V lost 4 bases and J lost 4, with 17 bases in between. Germline V gene lookup returns CDR1 LGHNT and CDR2 FRNRAP. The CDR3 consists of 16 residues. Written as DNA, the CDR3 is TGTGCTAGTGGTTCTCCCGACATCCCGGGAAATCAGCCCCAGCATTTT. It codes for CASGSPDIPGNQPQHF.

The rearrangement links TRBV4-3 to TRBJ2-5, with a tentative D call TRBD2 (6 bases). Per the germline V gene, CDR1 is LGHNA and CDR2 is YSLEER. This CDR3 comprises 13 residues. Deletions cut 4 bases from V and 4 bases from J, with 10 bases between. The CDR3 sequence is CASSLRGGETQYF. The CDR3 region has the DNA TGCGCCAGCAGCCTGAGGGGAGGAGAGACCCAGTACTTC.